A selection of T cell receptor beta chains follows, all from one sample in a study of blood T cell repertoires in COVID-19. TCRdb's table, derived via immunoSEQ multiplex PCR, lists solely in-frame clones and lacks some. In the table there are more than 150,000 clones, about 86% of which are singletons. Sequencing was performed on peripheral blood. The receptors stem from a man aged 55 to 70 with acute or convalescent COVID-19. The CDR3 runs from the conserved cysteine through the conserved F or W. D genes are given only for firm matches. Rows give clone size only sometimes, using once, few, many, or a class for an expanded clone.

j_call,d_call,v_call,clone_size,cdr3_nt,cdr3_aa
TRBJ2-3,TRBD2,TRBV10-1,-,TGCGCCAGCAGTGTATCGGGAGGTGGCACAGATACGCAGTATTTT,CASSVSGGGTDTQYF
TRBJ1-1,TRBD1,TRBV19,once,TGTGCCAGTACCCCAACAGGGGCGGACACTGAAGCTTTCTTT,CASTPTGADTEAFF
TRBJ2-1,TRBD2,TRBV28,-,TGTGCCAGCCATAGCGGGAGGACTAGGAGGGAGCAGTTCTTC,CASHSGRTRREQFF
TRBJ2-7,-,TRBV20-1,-,TGCAGTGCCCTACTAGAAAGCGAGCAGTACTTC,CSALLESEQYF
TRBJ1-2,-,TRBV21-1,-,TGTGCCAGCAGCAAAGAGAAGGGGGCGGTGAGCGGCTACACCTTC,CASSKEKGAVSGYTF
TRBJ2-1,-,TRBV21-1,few,TGTGCCAGCAGGCCGAAACTCTCGGGGGGGAATGAGCAGTTCTTC,CASRPKLSGGNEQFF
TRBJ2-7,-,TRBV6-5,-,TGTGCCAGCAGTTACGGCCGCAGGACCTACGAGCAGTACTTC,CASSYGRRTYEQYF
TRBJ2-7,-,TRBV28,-,TGTGCCAGCAAGCGAGGGGGCTCCTACGAGCAGTACTTC,CASKRGGSYEQYF
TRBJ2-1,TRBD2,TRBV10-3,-,TGTGCCATCAGTCCAGAAGCGGGAGGAGCCTACAATGAGCAGTTCTTC,CAISPEAGGAYNEQFF
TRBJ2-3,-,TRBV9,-,TGTGCCAGCAGCGTAGACACAGGAATCACAGATACGCAGTATTTT,CASSVDTGITDTQYF
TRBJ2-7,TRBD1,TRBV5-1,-,TGCGCCAGCAGCTCTACAGGGGCCACGTACGAGCAGTACTTC,CASSSTGATYEQYF
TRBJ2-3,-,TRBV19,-,TGTGCCAGTCGAAGGGGGTGGGGCCGCGGAGATACGCAGTATTTT,CASRRGWGRGDTQYF
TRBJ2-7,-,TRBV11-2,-,TGTGCCAGCAGCCCCCGGACTACGCGGAACTCCTACGAGCAGTACTTC,CASSPRTTRNSYEQYF
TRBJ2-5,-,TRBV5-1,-,TGCGCCAGCAGCTTGGGAGTTCAAGAGACCCAGTACTTC,CASSLGVQETQYF
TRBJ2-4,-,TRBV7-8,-,TGTGCCAGCAGCACCCGGGGGGCGGGGGAAGACTTAGCCAAAAACATTCAGTACTTC,CASSTRGAGEDLAKNIQYF
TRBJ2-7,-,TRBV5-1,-,TGCGCCAGCAGCTTGGCCGCCCAGAATTACGAGCAGTACTTC,CASSLAAQNYEQYF
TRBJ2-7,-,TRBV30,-,TGTGCCTGGAGCCGAACAGGGAGCTCCTACGAGCAGTACTTC,CAWSRTGSSYEQYF
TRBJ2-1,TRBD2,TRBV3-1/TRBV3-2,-,TGTGCCAGCAGCCCGACTAGCGGGAGTAACGAGTTCTTC,CASSPTSGSNEFF
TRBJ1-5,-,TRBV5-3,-,TGTGCCAGAAGCTTGTACTTCAGGGGCGGCAATCAGCCCCAGCATTTT,CARSLYFRGGNQPQHF
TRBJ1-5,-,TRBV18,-,TGTGCCAGCTCACCAGACACAAATCAGCCCCAGCATTTT,CASSPDTNQPQHF
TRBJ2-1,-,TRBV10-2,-,TGCGCCAGCAGTATCGCTAGCTTGCGGAATGAGCAGTTCTTC,CASSIASLRNEQFF